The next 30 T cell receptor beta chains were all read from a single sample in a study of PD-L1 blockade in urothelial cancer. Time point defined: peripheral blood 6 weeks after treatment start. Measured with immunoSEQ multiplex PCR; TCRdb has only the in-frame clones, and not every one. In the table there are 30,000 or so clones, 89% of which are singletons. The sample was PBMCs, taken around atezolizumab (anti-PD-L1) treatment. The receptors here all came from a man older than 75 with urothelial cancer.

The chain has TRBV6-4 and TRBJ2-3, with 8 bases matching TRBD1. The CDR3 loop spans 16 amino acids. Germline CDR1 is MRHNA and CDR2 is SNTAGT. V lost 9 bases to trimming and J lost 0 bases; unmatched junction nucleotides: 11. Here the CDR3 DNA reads TGTGCCAGGGACAGGGCCCCACCCCAAAGCACAGATACGCAGTATTTT. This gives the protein CARDRAPPQSTDTQYF.

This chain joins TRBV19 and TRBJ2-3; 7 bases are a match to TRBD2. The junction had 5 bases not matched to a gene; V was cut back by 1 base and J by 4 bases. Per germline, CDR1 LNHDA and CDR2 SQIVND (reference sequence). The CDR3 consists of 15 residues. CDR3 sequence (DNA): TGTGCCAGTAGTATAGGACTAGCTGGGCCAGATACGCAGTATTTT. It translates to CASSIGLAGPDTQYF.

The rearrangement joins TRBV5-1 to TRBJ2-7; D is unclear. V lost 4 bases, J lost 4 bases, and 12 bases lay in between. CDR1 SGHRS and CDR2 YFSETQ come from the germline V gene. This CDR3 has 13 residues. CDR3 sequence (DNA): TGCGCCAGCAGCCTGGACGGTTCATACGAGCAGTACTTC. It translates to CASSLDGSYEQYF.

CDR3 in amino acids: CASSPGSLTGELFF. CDR3 nucleotide sequence: TGTGCCAGCAGCCCCGGGTCCCTCACCGGGGAGCTGTTTTTT. The genes are TRBV11-3 and TRBJ2-2; no reliable D call. This CDR3 is 14 amino acids long. CDR1 SGHNT and CDR2 YENEEA come from the germline V gene. Trimming took off 5 bases at V and 4 bases at J, with 11 bases between the two ends.

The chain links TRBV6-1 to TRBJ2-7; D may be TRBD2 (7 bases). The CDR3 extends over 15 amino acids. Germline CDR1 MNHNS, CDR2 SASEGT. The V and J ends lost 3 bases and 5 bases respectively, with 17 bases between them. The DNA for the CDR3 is TGTGCCAGCAGTGAGGGCGGGGGCGCGATGGACGAGCAGTACTTC. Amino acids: CASSEGGGAMDEQYF.

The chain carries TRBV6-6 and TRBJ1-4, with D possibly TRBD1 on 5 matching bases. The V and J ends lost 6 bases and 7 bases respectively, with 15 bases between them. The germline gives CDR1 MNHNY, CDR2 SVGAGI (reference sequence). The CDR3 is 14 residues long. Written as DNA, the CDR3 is TGTGCCAGCAGCCAGTTAGGGGAGGGTGAAAAACTGTTTTTT. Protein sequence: CASSQLGEGEKLFF.

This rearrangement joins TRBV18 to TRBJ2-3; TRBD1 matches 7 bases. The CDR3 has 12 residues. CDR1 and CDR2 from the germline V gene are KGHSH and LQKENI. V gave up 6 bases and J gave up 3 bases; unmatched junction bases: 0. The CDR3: CASSRGTDTQYF. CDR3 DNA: TGTGCCAGCTCCAGGGGGACAGATACGCAGTATTTT.

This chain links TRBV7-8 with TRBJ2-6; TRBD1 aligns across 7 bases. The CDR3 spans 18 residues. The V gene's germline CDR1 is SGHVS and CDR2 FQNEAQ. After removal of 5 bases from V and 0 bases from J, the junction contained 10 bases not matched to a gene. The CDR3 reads CASSPAGTAFSGANVLTF. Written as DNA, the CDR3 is TGTGCCAGCAGCCCGGCCGGGACAGCCTTCTCTGGGGCCAACGTCCTGACTTTC.

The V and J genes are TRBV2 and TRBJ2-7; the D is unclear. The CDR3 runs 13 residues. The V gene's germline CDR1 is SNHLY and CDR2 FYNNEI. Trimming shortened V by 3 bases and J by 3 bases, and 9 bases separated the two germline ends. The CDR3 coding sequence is TGTGCCAGCAGTGACAGGTTAGGCTACGAGCAGTACTTC. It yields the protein CASSDRLGYEQYF.

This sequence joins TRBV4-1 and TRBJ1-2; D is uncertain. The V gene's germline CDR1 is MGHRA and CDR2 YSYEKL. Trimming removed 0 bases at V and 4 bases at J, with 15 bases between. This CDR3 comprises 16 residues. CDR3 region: CASSQDSPASGYGYTF. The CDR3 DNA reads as TGCGCCAGCAGCCAAGATTCACCCGCGAGTGGCTATGGCTACACCTTC.

The CDR3 sequence is CASSWGTGKETQYF. CDR3 DNA: TGTGCCAGCAGCTGGGGGACAGGGAAAGAGACCCAGTACTTC. The V and J genes are TRBV5-4 and TRBJ2-5, with TRBD1 matching 9 bases. The junction had 3 bases not matched to a gene; V was cut back by 3 bases and J by 3 bases. The CDR3 loop spans 14 amino acids. The germline CDR1 and CDR2 sequences are SGHNT and YYREEE (reference sequence).

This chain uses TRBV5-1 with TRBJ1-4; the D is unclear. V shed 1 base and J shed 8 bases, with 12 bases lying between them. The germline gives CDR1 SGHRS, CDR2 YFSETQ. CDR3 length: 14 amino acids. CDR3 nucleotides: TGCGCCAGCAGCTTGAATTTGGAGGACGAAAAACTGTTTTTT. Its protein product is CASSLNLEDEKLFF.

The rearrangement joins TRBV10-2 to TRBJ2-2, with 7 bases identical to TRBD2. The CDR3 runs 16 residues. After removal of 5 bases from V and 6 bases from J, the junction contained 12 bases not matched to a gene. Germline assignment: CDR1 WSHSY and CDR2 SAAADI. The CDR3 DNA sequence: TGCGCCAGCAGTAATTCCCGGGAGGTGGGATCCGGGGAGCTGTTTTTT. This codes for CASSNSREVGSGELFF.

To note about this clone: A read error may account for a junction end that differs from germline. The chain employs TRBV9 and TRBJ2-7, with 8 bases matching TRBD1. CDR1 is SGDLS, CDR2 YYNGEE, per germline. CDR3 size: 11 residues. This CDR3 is CASSVGDRMSF. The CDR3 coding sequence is TGTGCCAGCAGCGTTGGGGACAGGATGAGCTTC.

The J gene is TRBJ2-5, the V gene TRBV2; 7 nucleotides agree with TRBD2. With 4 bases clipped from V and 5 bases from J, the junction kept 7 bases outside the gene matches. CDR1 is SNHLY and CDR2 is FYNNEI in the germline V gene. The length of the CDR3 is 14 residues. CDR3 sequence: CASSATGGGETQYF. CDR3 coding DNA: TGTGCCAGCAGTGCGACGGGAGGAGGGGAGACCCAGTACTTC.

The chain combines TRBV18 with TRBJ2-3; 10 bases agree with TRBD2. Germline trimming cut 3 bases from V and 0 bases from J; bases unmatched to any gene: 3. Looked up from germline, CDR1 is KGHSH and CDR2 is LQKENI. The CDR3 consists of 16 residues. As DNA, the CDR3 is TGTGCCAGCTCACCGAGGACTAGCGGCAGCACAGATACGCAGTATTTT. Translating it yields CASSPRTSGSTDTQYF.

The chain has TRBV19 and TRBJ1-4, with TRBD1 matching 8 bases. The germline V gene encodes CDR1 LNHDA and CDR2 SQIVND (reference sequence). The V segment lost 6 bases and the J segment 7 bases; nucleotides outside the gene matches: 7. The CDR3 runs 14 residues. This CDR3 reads CASRDRARVEKLFF. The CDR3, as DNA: TGTGCCAGTAGGGACAGGGCTCGGGTTGAAAAACTGTTTTTT.

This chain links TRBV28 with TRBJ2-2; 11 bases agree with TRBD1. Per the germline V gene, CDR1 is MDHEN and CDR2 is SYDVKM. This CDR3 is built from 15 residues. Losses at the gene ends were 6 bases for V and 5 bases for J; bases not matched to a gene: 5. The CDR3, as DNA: TGTGCCAGCAGCCGAGGGACAGGGGGTACCGGGGAGCTGTTTTTT. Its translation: CASSRGTGGTGELFF.

The CDR3: CASSSSGRDTQYF. The CDR3 DNA follows: TGTGCCAGCAGCTCTAGCGGGAGGGATACGCAGTATTTT. The chain links TRBV7-9 to TRBJ2-3; the match to TRBD2 covers 11 bases. Losses at the gene ends were 4 bases for V and 6 bases for J; bases not matched to a gene: 0. This CDR3 is built from 13 residues. Germline V gives CDR1 SEHNR, CDR2 FQNEAQ (reference sequence). Full variable domain (outside the CDR3, taken from reference TRBV7-9 and TRBJ2-3): DTGVSQNPRHKITKRGQNVTFRCDPISEHNRLYWYRQTLGQGPEFLTYFQNEAQLEKSRLLSDRFSAERPKGSFSTLEIQRTEQGDSAMYLCASSSSGRDTQYFGPGTRLTVL.

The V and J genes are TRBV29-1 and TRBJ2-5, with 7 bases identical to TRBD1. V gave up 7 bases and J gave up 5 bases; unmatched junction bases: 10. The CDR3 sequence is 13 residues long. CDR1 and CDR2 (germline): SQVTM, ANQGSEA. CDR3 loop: CSARDSMGETQYF. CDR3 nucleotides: TGCAGCGCACGGGACAGTATGGGTGAGACCCAGTACTTC.

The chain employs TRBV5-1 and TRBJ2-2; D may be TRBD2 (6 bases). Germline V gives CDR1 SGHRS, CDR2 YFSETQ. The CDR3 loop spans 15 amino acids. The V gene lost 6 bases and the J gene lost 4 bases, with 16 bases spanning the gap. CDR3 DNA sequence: TGCGCCAGCACGGTCGGGAGTTTTGGCACCGGGGAGCTGTTTTTT. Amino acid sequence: CASTVGSFGTGELFF. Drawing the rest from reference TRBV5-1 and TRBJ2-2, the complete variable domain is KAGVTQTPRYLIKTRGQQVTLSCSPISGHRSVSWYQQTPGQGLQFLFEYFSETQRNKGNFPGRFSGRQFSNSRSEMNVSTLELGDSALYLCASTVGSFGTGELFFGEGSRLTVL.

Written as DNA, the CDR3 is TGTGCCAGCAGCCCGAGACAGGGGGACACCGGGGAGCTGTTTTTT. This sequence encodes CASSPRQGDTGELFF. This sequence joins TRBV5-4 and TRBJ2-2; 9 bases fit TRBD1. Losses at the gene ends were 4 bases for V and 3 bases for J; bases not matched to a gene: 4. Looked up from germline, CDR1 is SGHNT and CDR2 is YYREEE (reference sequence). This CDR3 spans 15 amino acids.

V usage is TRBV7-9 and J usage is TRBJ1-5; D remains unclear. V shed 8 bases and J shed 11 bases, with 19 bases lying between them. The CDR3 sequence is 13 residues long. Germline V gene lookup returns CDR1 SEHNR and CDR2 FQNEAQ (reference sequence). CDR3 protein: CASSPNNGEAQHF. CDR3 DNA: TGTGCCAGCTCCCCTAATAATGGTGAAGCCCAGCATTTT. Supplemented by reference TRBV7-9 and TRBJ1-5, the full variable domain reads DTGVSQNPRHKITKRGQNVTFRCDPISEHNRLYWYRQTLGQGPEFLTYFQNEAQLEKSRLLSDRFSAERPKGSFSTLEIQRTEQGDSAMYLCASSPNNGEAQHFGDGTRLSIL.

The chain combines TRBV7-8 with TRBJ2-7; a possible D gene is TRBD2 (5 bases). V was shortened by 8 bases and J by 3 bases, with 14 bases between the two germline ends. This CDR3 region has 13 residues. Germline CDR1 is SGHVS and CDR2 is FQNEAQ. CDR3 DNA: TGTGCCAGCTCCCGGGATCTCCTCTACGAGCAGTACTTC. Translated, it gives CASSRDLLYEQYF.

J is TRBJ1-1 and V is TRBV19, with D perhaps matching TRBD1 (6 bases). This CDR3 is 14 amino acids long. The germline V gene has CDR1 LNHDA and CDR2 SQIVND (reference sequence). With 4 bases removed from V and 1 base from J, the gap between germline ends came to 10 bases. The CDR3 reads CASSNAGENTEAFF. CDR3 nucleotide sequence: TGTGCCAGTAGTAACGCAGGGGAGAACACTGAAGCTTTCTTT.

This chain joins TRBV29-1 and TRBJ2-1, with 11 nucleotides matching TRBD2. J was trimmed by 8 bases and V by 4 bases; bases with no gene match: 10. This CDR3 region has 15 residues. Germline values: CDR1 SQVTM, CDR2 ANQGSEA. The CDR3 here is CSVGPLAGGNDEQFF. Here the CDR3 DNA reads TGCAGCGTTGGTCCGCTAGCGGGAGGTAATGATGAGCAGTTCTTC.

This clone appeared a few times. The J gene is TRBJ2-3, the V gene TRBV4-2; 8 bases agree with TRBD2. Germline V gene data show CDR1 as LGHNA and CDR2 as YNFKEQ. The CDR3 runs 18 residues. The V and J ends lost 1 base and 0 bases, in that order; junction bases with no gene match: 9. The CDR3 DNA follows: TGTGCCAGCAGCCAAGCTCTCCCGGGAGGGATTAGCACAGATACGCAGTATTTT. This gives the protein CASSQALPGGISTDTQYF.

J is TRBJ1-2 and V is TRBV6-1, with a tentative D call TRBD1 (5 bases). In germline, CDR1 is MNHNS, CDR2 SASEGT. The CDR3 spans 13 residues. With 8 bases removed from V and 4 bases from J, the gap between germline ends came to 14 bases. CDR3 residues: CASLIRGLYGYTF. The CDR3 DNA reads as TGTGCCAGCCTCATAAGGGGCCTCTATGGCTACACCTTC.

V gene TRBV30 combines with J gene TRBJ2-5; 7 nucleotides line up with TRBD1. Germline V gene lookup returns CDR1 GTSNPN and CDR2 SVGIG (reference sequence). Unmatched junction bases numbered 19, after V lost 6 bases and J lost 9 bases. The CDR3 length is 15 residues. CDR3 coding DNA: TGTGCCTGCCCCCTCGAGGGACAGCCCCAGGGGTCCCAGTACTTC. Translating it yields CACPLEGQPQGSQYF.

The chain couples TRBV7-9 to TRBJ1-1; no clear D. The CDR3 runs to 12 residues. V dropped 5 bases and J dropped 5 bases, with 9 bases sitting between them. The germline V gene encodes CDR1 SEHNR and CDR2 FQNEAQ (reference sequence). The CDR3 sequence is CASSLSYTEAFF. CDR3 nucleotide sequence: TGTGCCAGCAGCCTTTCTTATACTGAAGCTTTCTTT.